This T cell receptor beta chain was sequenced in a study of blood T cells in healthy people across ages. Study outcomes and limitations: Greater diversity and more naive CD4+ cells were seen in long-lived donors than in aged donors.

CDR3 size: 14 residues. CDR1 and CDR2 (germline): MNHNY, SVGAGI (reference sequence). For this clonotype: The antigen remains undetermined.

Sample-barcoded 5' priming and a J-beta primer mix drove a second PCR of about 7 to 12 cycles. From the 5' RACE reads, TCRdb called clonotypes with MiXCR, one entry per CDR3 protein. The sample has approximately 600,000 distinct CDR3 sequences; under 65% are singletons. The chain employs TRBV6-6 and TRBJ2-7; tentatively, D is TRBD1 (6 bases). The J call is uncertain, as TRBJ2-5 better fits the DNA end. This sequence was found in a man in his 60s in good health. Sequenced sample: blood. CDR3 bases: TGTGCCAGCAGTTACTCGGACAGCAAAGAGACCCAGTACTTC. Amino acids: CASSYSDSKETQYF.